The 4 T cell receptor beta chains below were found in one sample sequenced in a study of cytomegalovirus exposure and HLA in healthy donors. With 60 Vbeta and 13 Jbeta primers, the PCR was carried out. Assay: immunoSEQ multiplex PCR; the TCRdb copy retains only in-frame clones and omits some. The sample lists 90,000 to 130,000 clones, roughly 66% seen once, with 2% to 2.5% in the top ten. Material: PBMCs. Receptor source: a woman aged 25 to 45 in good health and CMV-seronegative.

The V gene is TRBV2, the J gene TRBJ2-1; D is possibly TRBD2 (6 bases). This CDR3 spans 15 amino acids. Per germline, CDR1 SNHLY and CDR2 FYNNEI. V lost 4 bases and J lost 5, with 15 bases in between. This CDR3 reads CASSGLGAGNNEQFF. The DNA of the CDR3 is TGTGCCAGCAGTGGACTAGGGGCCGGCAACAATGAGCAGTTCTTC. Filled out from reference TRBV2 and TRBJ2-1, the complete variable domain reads EPEVTQTPSHQVTQMGQEVILRCVPISNHLYFYWYRQILGQKVEFLVSFYNNEISEKSEIFDDQFSVERPDGSNFTLKIRSTKLEDSAMYFCASSGLGAGNNEQFFGPGTRLTVL.

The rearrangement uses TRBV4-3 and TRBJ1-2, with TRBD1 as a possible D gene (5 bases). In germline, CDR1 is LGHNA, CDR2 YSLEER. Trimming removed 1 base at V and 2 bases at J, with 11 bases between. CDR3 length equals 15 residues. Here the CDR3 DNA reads TGCGCCAGCAGCCAAGGGGTACAGGACAACTATGGCTACACCTTC. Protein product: CASSQGVQDNYGYTF.

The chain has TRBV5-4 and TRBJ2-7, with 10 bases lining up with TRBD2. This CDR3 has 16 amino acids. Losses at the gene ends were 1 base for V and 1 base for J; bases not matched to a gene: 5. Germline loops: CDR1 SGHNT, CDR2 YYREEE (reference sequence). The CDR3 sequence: CASSLRLAGASYEQYF. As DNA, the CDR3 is TGTGCCAGCAGCTTGCGGCTAGCGGGAGCGTCCTACGAGCAGTACTTC.

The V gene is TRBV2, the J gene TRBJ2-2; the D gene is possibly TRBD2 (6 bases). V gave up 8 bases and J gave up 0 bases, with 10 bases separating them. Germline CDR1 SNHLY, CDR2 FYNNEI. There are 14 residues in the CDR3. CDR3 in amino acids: CASLAGSNTGELFF. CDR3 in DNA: TGTGCCAGCTTGGCGGGGTCGAACACCGGGGAGCTGTTTTTT.